This T cell receptor (beta chain) was recorded in a study of T cell responses to AZD1222 COVID-19 vaccine. Note on this clone: Its specificity is unknown. An end of the junction does not agree with germline; a read error may underlie this.

The CDR3 has 15 residues. In germline, CDR1 is SSHAT, CDR2 FNYEAQ (reference sequence). Overall study findings and caveats: Repertoires were collected only later (after the peak T cell response had occurred).

The assay was immunoSEQ multiplex PCR, and TCRdb's table has in-frame clones only and misses some. The sample includes around 70,000 clones, 87% of them seen just once. The sequences come from peripheral blood, collected 28 days after the second AZD1222 dose. The sequence derives from an adult who received the AZD1222 COVID-19 vaccine. The V and J genes are TRBV7-7 and TRBJ2-5; a possible D gene is TRBD2 (6 bases). The CDR3 is CASSPLGSGQETQYF. Here the CDR3 DNA reads TGTGCTAGCAGCCCCCTAGGTAGCGGACAAGAGACCCAGTACTTC.